These 15 T cell receptor beta chains share one sample of origin, sequenced in a study of blood T cell repertoires in COVID-19. The assay was immunoSEQ multiplex PCR, and TCRdb's table has in-frame clones only and misses some. The data hold about 24,000 clones, with about 90% observed a single time. Sequenced: peripheral blood. These receptors originate from a man in his 70s with active COVID-19.

The rearrangement uses TRBV30 and TRBJ1-1, with D uncertain. Trimming left V 0 bases short and J 0 bases short, with 5 bases between. This CDR3 region has 13 residues. Germline V gene lookup returns CDR1 GTSNPN and CDR2 SVGIG (reference sequence). In DNA, the CDR3 is TGTGCCTGGAGTGTATCAGTGAACACTGAAGCTTTCTTT. Protein sequence: CAWSVSVNTEAFF.

The J gene is TRBJ1-3, the V gene TRBV6-2 or TRBV6-3; TRBD1 aligns across 11 bases. J was trimmed by 0 bases and V by 4 bases; bases with no gene match: 11. In germline, CDR1 is MNHEY, CDR2 SVGEGT. The CDR3 loop spans 19 amino acids. CDR3 nucleotides: TGTGCCAGCAGTTTCGGACAGGGGGCGATTACGAGCTCTGGAAACACCATATATTTT. It encodes CASSFGQGAITSSGNTIYF.

The chain joins TRBV7-9 to TRBJ1-1; 10 positions match TRBD1. Trimming took 6 bases from V and 1 from J; bases not matched to a gene: 8. CDR1 is SEHNR, CDR2 FQNEAQ, per germline (reference sequence). The CDR3 extends over 16 amino acids. Written as DNA, the CDR3 is TGTGCCAGCAGAAGGGACAGGGGCTCCTCGAACACTGAAGCTTTCTTT. This codes for CASRRDRGSSNTEAFF.

This clone was seen only once. The chain combines TRBV25-1 with TRBJ1-1; 10 bases fit TRBD1. This CDR3 is built from 17 residues. Germline CDR1 MGHDK, CDR2 SYGVNS. V was pared by 2 bases and J by 4 bases, with 10 bases of the junction left unmatched. CDR3 coding DNA: TGTGCCAGCAGTGAACTATTAATAGGACAGGGGGTCACTGAAGCTTTCTTT. This gives the protein CASSELLIGQGVTEAFF.

The chain employs TRBV18 and TRBJ1-3; no definite D call. Germline V gives CDR1 KGHSH, CDR2 LQKENI. This CDR3 is 14 amino acids long. Deletions cut 6 bases from V and 0 bases from J, with 9 bases between. DNA of the CDR3: TGTGCCAGCTCCCACGTAGTCTCTGGAAACACCATATATTTT. This gives the protein CASSHVVSGNTIYF.

V and J are TRBV28 and TRBJ1-1, with 9 positions matching TRBD1. Germline values: CDR1 MDHEN, CDR2 SYDVKM. There are 16 residues in the CDR3. The ends lost 3 bases at V and 6 bases at J; junction bases unmatched: 11. The CDR3 coding sequence is TGTGCCAGCAGTTTGGACCGGGACAGGGAGTTCCCTGAAGCTTTCTTT. This gives the protein CASSLDRDREFPEAFF. Full variable domain (remainder filled in from reference TRBV28 and TRBJ1-1): DVKVTQSSRYLVKRTGEKVFLECVQDMDHENMFWYRQDPGLGLRLIYFSYDVKMKEKGDIPEGYSVSREKKERFSLILESASTNQTSMYLCASSLDRDREFPEAFFGQGTRLTVV.

The chain employs TRBV5-1 and TRBJ1-1; TRBD1 matches at 8 bases. The CDR3 length is 16 residues. V lost 4 bases to trimming and J lost 0 bases; unmatched junction nucleotides: 8. Germline CDR1 SGHRS, CDR2 YFSETQ. The CDR3 protein is CASSNRDRTMNTEAFF. DNA of the CDR3: TGCGCCAGCAGCAACCGGGACAGGACAATGAACACTGAAGCTTTCTTT.

The genes are TRBV5-5 and TRBJ2-2; D gene uncertain. V was cut by 6 bases and J by 6 bases, with 6 bases left in between. The CDR3 has 11 residues. The germline V gene has CDR1 SGHKS and CDR2 YYEKEE (reference sequence). In nucleotides, the CDR3 is TGTGCCAGCACCCTCGCCGGGGAGCTGTTTTTT. The encoded protein is CASTLAGELFF.

This chain links TRBV6-5 with TRBJ2-7, with 9 positions matching TRBD1. The CDR3 has 15 residues. Unmatched junction bases numbered 11, after V lost 7 bases and J lost 4 bases. Germline V lookup: CDR1 MNHEY, CDR2 SVGAGI. CDR3 bases: TGTGCCAGCACCCAGGACGCCGGGACAGGGTACGAGCAGTACTTC. Its protein is CASTQDAGTGYEQYF.

The chain carries TRBV30 and TRBJ2-2; 7 positions agree with TRBD1. Germline V gene data show CDR1 as GTSNPN and CDR2 as SVGIG (reference sequence). The CDR3 is 15 amino acids. The V segment lost 3 bases and the J segment 2 bases; nucleotides outside the gene matches: 6. Here the CDR3 DNA reads TGTGCCTGGAGATCTCGGGACAGAAACACCGGGGAGCTGTTTTTT. Translated, it gives CAWRSRDRNTGELFF.

This rearrangement joins TRBV4-3 to TRBJ1-4; 7 bases match TRBD1. Germline values: CDR1 LGHNA, CDR2 YSLEER. The CDR3 runs to 15 residues. V dropped 0 bases and J dropped 3; count of bases not matched to a gene: 1. The CDR3 loop reads CASSQDTGANEKLFF. The CDR3 bases are TGCGCCAGCAGCCAAGATACAGGGGCTAATGAAAAACTGTTTTTT.

The chain combines TRBV27 with TRBJ1-2; 10 bases fit TRBD1. This CDR3 spans 15 amino acids. Germline V gives CDR1 MNHEY, CDR2 SMNVEV (reference sequence). With 5 bases clipped from V and 4 bases from J, the junction kept 7 bases outside the gene matches. CDR3 loop: CASSPDRGPPYGYTF. The CDR3 bases are TGTGCCAGCAGTCCCGACAGGGGGCCTCCCTATGGCTACACCTTC.

The genes are TRBV7-2 and TRBJ2-7; 7 bases are shared with TRBD2. The CDR3 loop spans 14 amino acids. V lost 0 bases to trimming and J lost 2 bases; unmatched junction nucleotides: 1. Germline loops: CDR1 SGHTA, CDR2 FQGNSA. This CDR3 reads CASSLAGGPYEQYF. The CDR3 nucleotides are TGTGCCAGCAGCTTAGCGGGAGGGCCCTACGAGCAGTACTTC.

This clone has only one observation. V is TRBV2 and J is TRBJ1-3; D perhaps matches TRBD1 (6 bases). Trimming left V 8 bases short and J 0 bases short, with 14 bases between. Germline V gene lookup returns CDR1 SNHLY and CDR2 FYNNEI. This CDR3 comprises 15 residues. The DNA of the CDR3 is TGTGCCAGCGTGACAGGCGAAAGCTCTGGAAACACCATATATTTT. Its translation: CASVTGESSGNTIYF.

The genes are TRBV28 and TRBJ2-3; TRBD2 matches at 9 bases. The CDR3 loop spans 16 amino acids. V shed 5 bases and J 1 base; nucleotides not matched to a gene: 7. The germline V gene has CDR1 MDHEN and CDR2 SYDVKM. The CDR3 reads CASSRAGGMGTDTQYF. In DNA form, the CDR3 reads TGTGCCAGCAGTCGAGCGGGGGGTATGGGCACAGATACGCAGTATTTT. Full variable domain (remainder filled in from reference TRBV28 and TRBJ2-3): DVKVTQSSRYLVKRTGEKVFLECVQDMDHENMFWYRQDPGLGLRLIYFSYDVKMKEKGDIPEGYSVSREKKERFSLILESASTNQTSMYLCASSRAGGMGTDTQYFGPGTRLTVL.